This is a list of T cell receptor beta chains from one sample in a study of T cell repertoires in cytomegalovirus infection. A single record per CDR3 protein comes from TCRdb applying MiXCR to the reads. There are 640,000 or so distinct CDR3 sequences in the sample; roughly a third occur only once, and 15% to 20% lies in the top ten. Their antigen targets remain unknown. Source: cultured PBMCs, taken from culture after CMV antigen stimulation. These receptors were collected from a human donor in good health (CMV status not recorded). Some clones in this sample may be carry-over from other donors' samples. Both conserved end residues are part of each CDR3. A D gene is named only where the DNA matches it firmly. Size is stated for part of the rows, as once, few or many counts, or as a class when the clone is expanded.

size | J | D | V | DNA | CDR3
once | TRBJ2-3 | - | TRBV29-1 | TGCAGCGTTGCCGGGACTAGCACAGATACGCAGTATTTT | CSVAGTSTDTQYF
- | TRBJ2-3 | - | TRBV20-1 | TGCAGTGCTAGTCCTGCTAGAGGGAGGCTCTTAGATACGCAGTATTTT | CSASPARGRLLDTQYF
- | TRBJ1-3 | - | TRBV12-3/TRBV12-4 | TGTGCCAGCAGTTTCGGGCAGCTCTCTGGAAACACCATATATTTT | CASSFGQLSGNTIYF
- | TRBJ2-7 | - | TRBV7-6 | TGTGCCAGCAGCTTAGGGTCCCGAAACTACGAGCAGTACTTC | CASSLGSRNYEQYF
many | TRBJ1-2 | TRBD1 | TRBV19 | TGTGCCAGTACCGGACAGGCAGGTGGAAATGGCTACACCTTC | CASTGQAGGNGYTF
- | TRBJ2-3 | - | TRBV5-3 | TGTGCCAGCAGCTTGGCTAAGGGGGCAGATACGCAGTATTTT | CASSLAKGADTQYF
many | TRBJ2-2 | - | TRBV7-2 | TGTGCCAGCTCTCGGGGGCTGGGCACCGGGGAGCTGTTTTTT | CASSRGLGTGELFF
- | TRBJ2-5 | - | TRBV5-1 | TGCGCCAGCAGCTTGGGGGCAGGGTTAGAGACCCAGTACTTC | CASSLGAGLETQYF
- | TRBJ2-2 | - | TRBV4-1 | TGCGCCAGCAGCCCGCCAACCGGGGAGCTGTTTTTT | CASSPPTGELFF
few | TRBJ1-2 | TRBD1 | TRBV5-4 | TGTGCCAGCAGCTCCGACACGACTGACAGGGTTTTAGGCTACACCTTC | CASSSDTTDRVLGYTF
few | TRBJ2-1 | TRBD2 | TRBV12-5 | TGTGCTAGTGGTTTGGTACTAGCGGGAGGCTTAGGTGAGCAGTTCTTC | CASGLVLAGGLGEQFF
few | TRBJ2-1 | TRBD2 | TRBV7-2 | TGTGCCAGCAGCTTCGGACTAGCGGGGGCCTACAATGAGCAGTTCTTC | CASSFGLAGAYNEQFF
- | TRBJ2-7 | - | TRBV2 | TGTGCCAGCAGCCCTCGGGCTTACCACGAGCAGTACTTC | CASSPRAYHEQYF
few | TRBJ2-1 | - | TRBV7-6 | TGTGCCAGCAGCGAGGGGACTCTCAAGTCCAATGAGCAGTTCTTC | CASSEGTLKSNEQFF
few | TRBJ2-7 | TRBD1 | TRBV6-5 | TGTGCCAGCAGTTCAGGGGGCGCAGGGACCTACGAGCAGTACTTC | CASSSGGAGTYEQYF
- | TRBJ2-7 | TRBD1 | TRBV7-9 | TGTGCCAGCAGCCCCCTCACTCGGACAGGTCAGCCCTACGAGCAGTACTTC | CASSPLTRTGQPYEQYF
few | TRBJ1-2 | TRBD1 | TRBV4-1 | TGCGCCAGCAGCCGACAGGGGACTAACTATGGCTACACCTTC | CASSRQGTNYGYTF
few | TRBJ2-1 | TRBD2 | TRBV7-2 | TGTGCCAGCAGCCAGGGACTAGCGGCCTCTTTCAATGAGCAGTTCTTC | CASSQGLAASFNEQFF
many | TRBJ2-2 | TRBD2 | TRBV7-2 | TGTGCCAGCAGCTTAGCGGGACTAGCGACCGGGGAGCTGTTTTTT | CASSLAGLATGELFF
- | TRBJ1-6 | - | TRBV19 | TGTGCCAGTAGTATGGAGACAGCGCTAACCAATTCACCCCTCCACTTT | CASSMETALTNSPLHF
- | TRBJ1-3 | TRBD1 | TRBV27 | TGTGCCAGCAGTCCGTGGGACAGTATTTTTTCTGGAAACACCATATATTTT | CASSPWDSIFSGNTIYF
- | TRBJ1-4 | TRBD1 | TRBV19 | TGTGCCACCTCCGGGACAGCTAATGAAAAACTGTTTTTT | CATSGTANEKLFF
few | TRBJ2-7 | - | TRBV7-2 | TGTGCCAGCAGCCAGGGACTCCCCGGGGTGGGATACGAGCAGTACTTC | CASSQGLPGVGYEQYF
many | TRBJ2-5 | - | TRBV7-2 | TGTGCCAGCAGCCTAAACGGACTCGCGAACCAAGAGACCCAGTACTTC | CASSLNGLANQETQYF
- | TRBJ1-1 | - | TRBV12-3/TRBV12-4 | TGTGCCAGCAGTCCCACGAGGGGGAAAGCTTTCTTT | CASSPTRGKAFF
- | TRBJ1-6 | - | TRBV28 | TGTGCCAGCAGTTCGGCGGCAGATAATTCACCCCTCCACTTT | CASSSAADNSPLHF
- | TRBJ2-7 | TRBD2 | TRBV20-1 | TGCAGTGCGTCAACGGGACTATTGTCCTACGAGCAGTACTTC | CSASTGLLSYEQYF
- | TRBJ2-7 | TRBD1 | TRBV6-1 | TGTGCCAGCAGGGACAGGGGGCGCGCCCCGAGGCGGCAGTACTTC | CASRDRGRAPRRQYF
- | TRBJ1-2 | - | TRBV4-2 | TGTGCCAGCAGCCAAGAACTTGGAGATGGCTACACCTTC | CASSQELGDGYTF
- | TRBJ1-5 | - | TRBV6-5 | TGTGCCCAGGGTAGGGTTCGCAATCAGCCCCAGCATTTT | CAQGRVRNQPQHF
- | TRBJ2-1 | - | TRBV29-1 | TGCAGCGTTGGTTGGTCCTACAATGAGCAGTTCTTC | CSVGWSYNEQFF
few | TRBJ2-7 | TRBD1 | TRBV4-1 | TGCGCCAGCAGCCACCGTAGTCAGGGGGCTCCTTACGAGCAGTACTTC | CASSHRSQGAPYEQYF